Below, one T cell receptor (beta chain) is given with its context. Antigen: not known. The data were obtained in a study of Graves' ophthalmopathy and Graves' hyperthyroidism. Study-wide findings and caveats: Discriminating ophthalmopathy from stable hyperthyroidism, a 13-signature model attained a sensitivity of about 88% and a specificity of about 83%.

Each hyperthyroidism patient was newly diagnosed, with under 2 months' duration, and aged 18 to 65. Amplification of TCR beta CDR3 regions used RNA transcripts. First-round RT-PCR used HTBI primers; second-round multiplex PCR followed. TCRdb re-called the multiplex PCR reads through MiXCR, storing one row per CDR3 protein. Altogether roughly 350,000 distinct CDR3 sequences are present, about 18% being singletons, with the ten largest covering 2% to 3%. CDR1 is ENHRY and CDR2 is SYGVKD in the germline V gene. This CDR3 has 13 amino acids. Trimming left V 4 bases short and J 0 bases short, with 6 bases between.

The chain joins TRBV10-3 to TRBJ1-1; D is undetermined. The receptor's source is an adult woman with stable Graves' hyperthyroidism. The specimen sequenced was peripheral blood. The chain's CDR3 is CAISGGVNTEAFF. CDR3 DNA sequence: TGTGCCATCAGTGGAGGTGTGAACACTGAAGCTTTCTTT.